This T cell receptor (beta chain) was sequenced during a study of Tregs in tolerant kidney transplant recipients. Findings and caveats of the study: For some patients, primers changed over time, blocking nucleotide-level comparison.

The table came from immunoSEQ multiplex PCR; TCRdb's copy has only in-frame clones and leaves some out. The sample has roughly 86,000 clones, 80% to 95% seen once; the top ten hold roughly 1.5%. Related graft donors supplied nonmyeloablative bone marrow transplants, and mixed chimerism was transient. This CDR3 has 15 amino acids. The germline CDR1 and CDR2 sequences are SGHNT and YYREEE (reference sequence). V was clipped by 2 bases and J by 9 bases, with 19 bases between them. Concerning this clone: Its antigen is currently unknown.

The V and J genes are TRBV5-4 and TRBJ2-3; a weak D match, TRBD2 (5 bases). The sequences come from CD4+ T cells from blood (PBMCs), collected 12 months after the transplant. This sequence was found in a human patient who received a combined kidney and bone marrow transplant. Some T cells may be transferred from the graft donor. The chain's CDR3 is CASSFVGVASGTQYF. The CDR3 DNA reads TGTGCCAGCAGCTTTGTTGGGGTGGCCTCGGGGACGCAGTATTTT.